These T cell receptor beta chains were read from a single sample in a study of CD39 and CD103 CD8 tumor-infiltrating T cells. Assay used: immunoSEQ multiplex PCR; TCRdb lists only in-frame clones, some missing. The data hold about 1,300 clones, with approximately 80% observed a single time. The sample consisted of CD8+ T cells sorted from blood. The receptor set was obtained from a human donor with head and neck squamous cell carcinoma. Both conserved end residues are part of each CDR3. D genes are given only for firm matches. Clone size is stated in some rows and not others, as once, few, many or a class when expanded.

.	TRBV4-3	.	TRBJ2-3	TGCGCCAGCAGCCAAGTACTAGCTGAGCGGGATACGCAGTATTTT	CASSQVLAERDTQYF
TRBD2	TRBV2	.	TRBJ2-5	TGTGCCACCCTCAGAGGACTAGGGAGTCAAGAGACCCAGTACTTC	CATLRGLGSQETQYF
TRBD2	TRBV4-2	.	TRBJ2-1	TGTGCCAGCAGCCATTCGGACGGCGGGGGAATGAATGAGCAGTTCTTC	CASSHSDGGGMNEQFF
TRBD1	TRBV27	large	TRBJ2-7	TGTGCCAGCAGCTTGAGGGGGCGTTTTTACGAGCAGTACTTC	CASSLRGRFYEQYF
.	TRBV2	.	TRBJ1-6	TGTGCCAGCAGTGAAGCAGGCAGGGCCCATTGGGATTCACCCCTCCACTTT	CASSEAGRAHWDSPLHF
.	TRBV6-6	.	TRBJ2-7	TGTGCCAGCAGTTACGGGGACGAGCAGTACTTC	CASSYGDEQYF
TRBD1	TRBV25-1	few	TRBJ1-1	TGTGCCAGCAGCAGGGGGGCGAACACTGAAGCTTTCTTT	CASSRGANTEAFF
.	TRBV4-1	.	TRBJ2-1	TGCGCCAGCAGCCCCCAATATCAGCCTGAGGGGGAGCAGTTCTTC	CASSPQYQPEGEQFF
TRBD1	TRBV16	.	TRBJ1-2	TGTGCCAGCAGCCAAGGCGTCCAGGGGGAAGGCTACACCTTC	CASSQGVQGEGYTF
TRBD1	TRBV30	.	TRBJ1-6	TGTGCCTGGAGTGCCCCGGGACAGGGGTTACCACCCCTCCACTTT	CAWSAPGQGLPPLHF
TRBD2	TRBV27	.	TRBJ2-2	TGTGCCAGCAGTAAACCCGGGACTAGTATCACCGGGGAGCTGTTTTTT	CASSKPGTSITGELFF
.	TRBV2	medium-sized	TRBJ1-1	TGTGCCATCCGCCCCACCGGGGGCACTGAAGCTTTCTTT	CAIRPTGGTEAFF
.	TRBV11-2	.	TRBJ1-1	TGTGCCAGCAGCTGGGTGAACACTGAAGCTTTCTTT	CASSWVNTEAFF
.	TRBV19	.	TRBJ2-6	TGTGCCAGCACAGGGATTCTCTCTGGGGCCAACGTCCTGACTTTC	CASTGILSGANVLTF
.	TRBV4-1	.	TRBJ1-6	TGCGCCAGCAGCCAAGAGGGGGGCTATTCACCCCTCCACTTT	CASSQEGGYSPLHF
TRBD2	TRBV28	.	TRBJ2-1	TGTGCCAGCAGTAGGGGACTAGCGGCTTACAATGAGCAGTTCTTC	CASSRGLAAYNEQFF
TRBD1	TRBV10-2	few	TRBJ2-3	TGCGCCAGCACCGCCTGGGTTACTACAGGGGAGGATACGCAGTATTTT	CASTAWVTTGEDTQYF
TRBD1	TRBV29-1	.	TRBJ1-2	TGCAGCGCACCGGGACAGGGTGTTTATGGCTACACCTTC	CSAPGQGVYGYTF
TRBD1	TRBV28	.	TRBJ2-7	TGTGCCAGCAGTTCGGGCCCGGGACAGGGTTTACACGAGCAGTACTTC	CASSSGPGQGLHEQYF
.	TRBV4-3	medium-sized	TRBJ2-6	TGCGCCAGCAGCCAAGATTTGGCAGAACCCACTTCGCTCTTCTCTGGGGCCAACGTCCTGACTTTC	CASSQDLAEPTSLFSGANVLTF
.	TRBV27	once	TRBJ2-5	TGTGCCAGCAGTTACCTAGAGACCCAGTACTTC	CASSYLETQYF
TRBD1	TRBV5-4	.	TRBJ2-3	TGTGCCAGCAGCTTTGGACAGGGAGGTGGCACAGATACGCAGTATTTT	CASSFGQGGGTDTQYF
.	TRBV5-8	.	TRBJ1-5	TGTGCCAGCAGCCAGGGACAACATAGCAATCAGCCCCAGCATTTT	CASSQGQHSNQPQHF
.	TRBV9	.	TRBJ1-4	TGTGCCAGCAGCCCGAGACAGGAAGAGAATGAAAAACTGTTTTTT	CASSPRQEENEKLFF
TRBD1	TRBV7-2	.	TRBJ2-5	TGTGCCAGCAGCTTCCGGGACAGGGGTCTAGGCCAAGAGACCCAGTACTTC	CASSFRDRGLGQETQYF
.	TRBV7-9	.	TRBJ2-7	TGTGCCAGCAGTTCCACCCTCCGGGGAACTGGGTACGAGCAGTACTTC	CASSSTLRGTGYEQYF
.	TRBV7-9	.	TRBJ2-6	TGTGCCAGCAGCTTGTCCGGTTTCCCAGGGTATGGGGCCAACGTCCTGACTTTC	CASSLSGFPGYGANVLTF